This record concerns one TCR beta chain sequence. Sequencing used immunoSEQ multiplex PCR; TCRdb keeps in-frame clones, though not all of them. Of tens of thousands of clones listed, around 90% were seen once; the top ten hold roughly 19%. The data were obtained in a study of identifying expanded T cells in peripheral blood. J was trimmed by 2 bases and V by 6 bases; bases with no gene match: 8. The CDR3 totals 15 residues. The germline gives CDR1 MRHNA, CDR2 SNTAGT. The genes are TRBV6-4 and TRBJ2-5; TRBD2 aligns across 8 bases. Sequencing was performed on blood. This TCR came from a person aged 18-70 years in good health. As DNA, the CDR3 is TGTGCCAGCAGCCAAAGCGGGGGCAGTCAAGAGACCCAGTACTTC. This codes for CASSQSGGSQETQYF.